Each of the 27 T cell receptor beta chains below was sequenced from the same sample in a study of blood T cell repertoires in COVID-19 (dated by TCRdb to 2019 to 2021). Library generation was performed with the immunoSEQ multiplex PCR assay. In its TCRdb copy, this immuneACCESS table keeps in-frame sequences only and misses some clones. Where compared with another copy, unresolved V genes explain less than half of these, and the others have no known cause. Here the sample has roughly 200,000 clones; 65% to 90% occur a single time. The ten biggest clones cover 13% of the sample. The sequenced material came from peripheral blood. The receptors originated from a human donor in a cohort sampled during active COVID-19.

The chain combines TRBV2 with TRBJ1-5, with 7 bases lining up with TRBD1. Germline loops: CDR1 SNHLY, CDR2 FYNNEI. The CDR3 is made up of 14 amino acids. J lost 11 bases, V lost 4 bases, and 11 bases had no gene match. CDR3: CASSAVRGLGAQHF. The CDR3 DNA is TGTGCCAGCAGTGCCGTCAGGGGGTTAGGGGCCCAGCATTTT.

This clone was picked up one time. The gene calls are TRBV11-2 and TRBJ1-2; 7 nucleotides agree with TRBD1. V shed 5 bases and J 5 bases; nucleotides not matched to a gene: 14. This CDR3 has 16 residues. Germline CDR1 is SGHAT and CDR2 is FQNNGV. CDR3 amino acids: CASSPLGHDRAYGYTF. CDR3 DNA sequence: TGTGCCAGCAGCCCTCTGGGCCACGACAGGGCTTATGGCTACACCTTC.

This clone has a handful of counts. The rearrangement joins TRBV6-6 to TRBJ2-5, with D tentatively TRBD1 (7 bases). CDR3 length equals 15 residues. Trimming stripped 5 bases from V and 5 bases from J, with 18 bases between. Germline-derived CDR1 and CDR2 are MNHNY and SVGAGI (reference sequence). The CDR3 loop is CASSPPPTGRETQYF. Here the CDR3 DNA reads TGTGCCAGCAGTCCCCCCCCGACAGGGAGGGAGACCCAGTACTTC.

The CDR3 here is CASSDFNQDIGELFF. The CDR3 DNA is TGTGCCAGCAGTGACTTTAACCAGGACATCGGGGAGCTGTTTTTT. The rearrangement uses TRBV2 and TRBJ2-2, with D tentatively TRBD1 (5 bases). Germline V gene data show CDR1 as SNHLY and CDR2 as FYNNEI. This CDR3 region has 15 residues. Between the trimmed V and J ends, which lost 3 bases and 7 bases, there was a span of 15 bases.

The CDR3 DNA is TGTGCCAGCAGCTTAGTCCCTAGCGGGGGCCAAAACATTCAGTACTTC. Amino acid sequence: CASSLVPSGGQNIQYF. The rearrangement links TRBV11-2 to TRBJ2-4, with 10 bases identical to TRBD2. Germline V lookup: CDR1 SGHAT, CDR2 FQNNGV. There are 16 residues in the CDR3. With 1 base clipped from V and 5 bases from J, the junction kept 5 bases outside the gene matches.

This chain uses TRBV3-1 (or the pseudogene TRBV3-2) with TRBJ2-5; TRBD1 matches 7 bases. Germline V gene data show CDR1 as LGHDT and CDR2 as YNNKEL (reference sequence). V lost 6 bases and J lost 4; bases outside the gene matches: 5. This CDR3 comprises 13 residues. The DNA of the CDR3 is TGTGCCAGCAGTCGACAGGGCCGAGAGACCCAGTACTTC. As protein: CASSRQGRETQYF.

This clone came up a few times. The chain links TRBV6-5 to TRBJ2-5, with a possible D match to TRBD1 (5 bases). Germline CDR1 MNHEY, CDR2 SVGAGI. The length of the CDR3 is 15 residues. Trimming took 8 bases from V and 1 from J, leaving 17 bases between them. CDR3 nucleotides: TGTGCCAGCGGCATGACGACAGTGATCCAAGAGACCCAGTACTTC. This translates into CASGMTTVIQETQYF.

This clone was observed once. The chain carries TRBV4-1 and TRBJ1-2; 8 nucleotides agree with TRBD1. CDR1 is MGHRA and CDR2 is YSYEKL in the germline V gene. This CDR3 region has 15 residues. The junction had 11 bases not matched to a gene; V was cut back by 3 bases and J by 8 bases. The CDR3 is CASSQAQTGETGYTF. The CDR3 bases are TGCGCCAGCAGCCAGGCCCAGACAGGGGAGACGGGCTACACCTTC.

J is TRBJ2-3 and V is TRBV5-1; 11 bases match TRBD2. This CDR3 region has 16 residues. Germline-derived CDR1 and CDR2 are SGHRS and YFSETQ. J was trimmed by 2 bases and V by 10 bases; bases with no gene match: 12. The CDR3 DNA follows: TGCGCCTCAGCCGGGGGTAGCGGGAGGGCCACAGATACGCAGTATTTT. This codes for CASAGGSGRATDTQYF.

This sequence joins TRBV4-2 and TRBJ1-1; D is uncertain. This CDR3 is 13 amino acids long. The germline V gene has CDR1 LGHNA and CDR2 YNFKEQ. V dropped 0 bases and J dropped 6 bases, with 8 bases sitting between them. CDR3 loop: CASSQDERPEAFF. CDR3 sequence (DNA): TGTGCCAGCAGCCAAGACGAGCGGCCTGAAGCTTTCTTT.

The chain combines TRBV5-4 with TRBJ2-3; no clear D. V was trimmed by 6 bases and J by 3 bases, leaving 11 bases between them. This CDR3 has 13 amino acids. From germline, CDR1 is SGHNT and CDR2 YYREEE (reference sequence). CDR3: CASTNSVTDTQYF. CDR3 bases: TGTGCCAGCACCAATTCAGTAACAGATACGCAGTATTTT.

This sequence joins TRBV5-1 and TRBJ2-1; D is unresolved. Germline V gives CDR1 SGHRS, CDR2 YFSETQ. The CDR3 extends over 14 amino acids. The V end was cut by 6 bases, the J end by 0 bases, with 10 bases between. This chain's CDR3 is CASKVGNSYNEQFF. CDR3 coding DNA: TGCGCCAGCAAAGTGGGCAACTCCTACAATGAGCAGTTCTTC.

This sequence joins TRBV7-9 and TRBJ2-1, with 9 bases fitting TRBD1. V was clipped by 5 bases and J by 5 bases; unmatched bases: 4. Germline CDR1 and CDR2: SEHNR and FQNEAQ (reference sequence). This CDR3 is built from 14 residues. The CDR3 bases are TGTGCCAGCAGCCGGGACAGGGTCGACAATGAGCAGTTCTTC. Its translation is CASSRDRVDNEQFF.

V usage is TRBV28 and J usage is TRBJ2-1; 7 nucleotides match TRBD1. This CDR3 is built from 16 residues. Losses at the gene ends were 7 bases for V and 1 base for J; bases not matched to a gene: 10. Looked up from germline, CDR1 is MDHEN and CDR2 is SYDVKM. The CDR3 sequence: CASNQAGTVSYNEQFF. As DNA, the CDR3 is TGTGCCAGCAATCAAGCCGGGACAGTGTCCTACAATGAGCAGTTCTTC.

This rearrangement joins TRBV2 to TRBJ2-1; weak D call: TRBD2 (6 bases). Trimming removed 6 bases from V and 6 bases from J, with 18 bases in between. The CDR3 has 15 amino acids. Germline V CDR1 and CDR2: SNHLY, FYNNEI. The CDR3 here is CASSDQGLWGNEQFF. The CDR3 DNA is TGTGCCAGCAGCGACCAGGGACTTTGGGGCAATGAGCAGTTCTTC.

The chain combines TRBV4-1 with TRBJ1-6; TRBD1 matches 7 bases. From germline, CDR1 is MGHRA and CDR2 YSYEKL. V trimming: 2 bases; J trimming: 9 bases; junction bases outside the gene matches: 4. This CDR3 has 14 amino acids. The CDR3 protein is CASSQKQGGSPLHF. CDR3 in DNA: TGCGCCAGCAGCCAAAAGCAGGGGGGTTCACCCCTCCACTTT.

The chain couples TRBV5-1 to TRBJ2-5; 8 bases are a match to TRBD2. The CDR3 extends over 16 amino acids. V lost 0 bases and J lost 4; bases outside the gene matches: 8. Germline CDR1 SGHRS, CDR2 YFSETQ. CDR3 nucleotide sequence: TGCGCCAGCAGCTTGGGATCAGCGGGAGCCATAGAGACCCAGTACTTC. It specifies CASSLGSAGAIETQYF.

V is TRBV6-5 and J is TRBJ2-7; TRBD2 aligns across 11 bases. The trim removed 4 bases at V and 1 base at J, leaving 3 bases unmatched. Germline values: CDR1 MNHEY, CDR2 SVGAGI. The CDR3 totals 15 residues. CDR3 sequence: CASSSLAGASYEQYF. CDR3 nucleotide sequence: TGTGCCAGCAGTTCACTAGCGGGAGCGTCCTACGAGCAGTACTTC.

The CDR3 loop reads CATSGKGLAGINEQFF. DNA for the CDR3: TGTGCCACCAGCGGTAAGGGACTAGCGGGAATCAATGAGCAGTTCTTC. The chain employs TRBV15 and TRBJ2-1, with 13 bases that match TRBD2. After removal of 5 bases from V and 6 bases from J, the junction contained 7 bases not matched to a gene. In germline, CDR1 is LNHNV, CDR2 YYDKDF (reference sequence). The CDR3 has 16 amino acids.

The V gene is TRBV5-1, the J gene TRBJ2-3; the D gene is possibly TRBD1 (6 bases). This CDR3 contains 13 residues. Germline V gene data show CDR1 as SGHRS and CDR2 as YFSETQ. V was clipped by 2 bases and J by 6 bases, with 10 bases between them. Here the CDR3 reads CASSLSGDDTQYF. The CDR3 DNA follows: TGCGCCAGCAGCTTATCAGGGGATGATACGCAGTATTTT.

This sequence joins TRBV7-2 and TRBJ2-1; D may be TRBD1 (5 bases). V lost 4 bases to trimming and J lost 4 bases, with 5 bases between them. There are 12 residues in the CDR3. CDR1 is SGHTA and CDR2 is FQGNSA in the germline V gene. CDR3 loop: CASSSGYNEQFF. The DNA of the CDR3 is TGTGCCAGCAGCTCAGGGTACAATGAGCAGTTCTTC.

The rearrangement links TRBV6-2 or TRBV6-3 to TRBJ2-7; 7 bases agree with TRBD2. V lost 4 bases and J lost 0; bases outside the gene matches: 3. This CDR3 has 14 amino acids. Germline CDR1 MNHEY, CDR2 SVGEGT. The CDR3 sequence: CASSFREVSYEQYF. DNA of the CDR3: TGTGCCAGCAGTTTTCGGGAGGTCTCCTACGAGCAGTACTTC.

The V call is TRBV5-5, the J call TRBJ1-5; the D gene is possibly TRBD1 (6 bases). The V and J ends lost 3 bases and 1 base respectively, with 17 bases between them. This CDR3 spans 17 amino acids. Germline CDR1 is SGHKS and CDR2 is YYEKEE (reference sequence). The CDR3 loop is CASSSDAGAGSNQPQHF. The DNA of the CDR3 is TGTGCCAGCAGCTCAGACGCGGGGGCGGGGAGCAATCAGCCCCAGCATTTT.

The chain links TRBV7-9 to TRBJ1-1; no clear D gene. The length of the CDR3 is 13 residues. Germline assignment: CDR1 SEHNR and CDR2 FQNEAQ (reference sequence). Trimming left V 1 base short and J 5 bases short, with 8 bases between. The CDR3: CASSLGLRTEAFF. In DNA form, the CDR3 reads TGTGCCAGCAGCTTAGGTCTGAGAACTGAAGCTTTCTTT.

The gene calls are TRBV15 and TRBJ2-7; the D gene is possibly TRBD1 (5 bases). Trimming cost V 8 bases and J 3 bases, with 11 bases left between them. Germline lookup yields CDR1 LNHNV and CDR2 YYDKDF (reference sequence). The CDR3 loop spans 12 amino acids. CDR3 amino acids: CATGAGLYEQYF. The CDR3 DNA is TGTGCCACCGGGGCTGGCCTCTACGAGCAGTACTTC. Drawing the rest from reference TRBV15 and TRBJ2-7, the complete variable domain is DAMVIQNPRYQVTQFGKPVTLSCSQTLNHNVMYWYQQKSSQAPKLLFHYYDKDFNNEADTPDNFQSRRPNTSFCFLDIRSPGLGDTAMYLCATGAGLYEQYFGPGTRLTVT.

V is TRBV10-3 and J is TRBJ2-7, with D perhaps TRBD1 (6 bases). Germline CDR1 ENHRY, CDR2 SYGVKD. The CDR3 sequence is 14 residues long. V was trimmed by 4 bases and J by 6 bases, leaving 16 bases between them. CDR3 coding DNA: TGTGCCATCAGTGTTCCCGGGACACTCGCCGAGCAGTACTTC. Its protein product is CAISVPGTLAEQYF.

The rearrangement uses TRBV27 and TRBJ2-7; the D gene is possibly TRBD1 (6 bases). This CDR3 is built from 15 residues. Per germline, CDR1 MNHEY and CDR2 SMNVEV (reference sequence). V lost 7 bases and J lost 2, with 18 bases in between. This CDR3 reads CASKGRGQRAYEQYF. The CDR3 coding sequence is TGTGCCAGCAAGGGCAGGGGACAACGGGCCTACGAGCAGTACTTC.